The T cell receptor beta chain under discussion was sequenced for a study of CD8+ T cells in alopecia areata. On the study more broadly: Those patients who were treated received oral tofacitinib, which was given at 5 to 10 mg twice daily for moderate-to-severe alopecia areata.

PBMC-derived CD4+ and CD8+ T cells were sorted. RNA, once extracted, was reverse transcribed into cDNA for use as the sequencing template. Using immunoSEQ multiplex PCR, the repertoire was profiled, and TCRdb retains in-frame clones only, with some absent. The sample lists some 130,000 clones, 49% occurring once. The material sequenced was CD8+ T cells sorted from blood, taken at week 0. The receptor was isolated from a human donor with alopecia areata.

CDR3 sequence (DNA): TGTGCCATCAGTGGCGGGGGACCCAACTATGGCTACACCTTC. Translated: CAISGGGPNYGYTF. This sequence joins TRBV10-3 and TRBJ1-2; tentative D call: TRBD1 (5 bases). V was clipped by 4 bases and J by 2 bases, with 11 bases between them. The germline gives CDR1 ENHRY, CDR2 SYGVKD. The length of the CDR3 is 14 residues.